One sample yielded the 21 T cell receptor beta chains listed below, sequenced in a study of regulatory T cells in long-lasting Graves disease. As to time point: newly diagnosed GD, antithyroid drugs for less than 3 months. Construction of the TCR library relied on RNA isolated from PBMCs. Assembly of TCR beta libraries relied on iRepertoire HTBI primers together with Arm-PCR of CDR3 regions. In TCRdb, the multiplex PCR reads were re-called with MiXCR into one record per CDR3 protein. The table has 500,000 or so distinct CDR3 sequences, 16% seen once. The same sample was also used in a study of T cells in Graves' hyperthyroidism and ophthalmopathy.

The sequenced sample was peripheral blood mononuclear cells (PBMCs), obtained at new diagnosis, from a patient treated with antithyroid drugs. These TCRs come from a man aged 35 to 55 with Graves disease.

This clonotype was counted many times. The V gene is TRBV14, the J gene TRBJ1-1; no reliable D call. Germline CDR1 reads SGHDN; CDR2 reads FVKESK. Trimming removed 0 bases at V and 6 bases at J, with 20 bases between. The CDR3 spans 17 residues. The DNA for the CDR3 is TGTGCCAGCAGCCAAGATCGGCTATCCATGACAAGGCCTGAAGCTTTCTTT. This translates into CASSQDRLSMTRPEAFF.

The rearrangement uses TRBV6-5 and TRBJ2-6; TRBD1 matches at 7 bases. V lost 2 bases and J lost 2; bases outside the gene matches: 6. The length of the CDR3 is 17 residues. CDR1 is MNHEY, CDR2 SVGAGI, per germline. The CDR3 reads CASSYKGAPAGANVLTF. DNA for the CDR3: TGTGCCAGCAGTTACAAGGGGGCGCCTGCTGGGGCCAACGTCCTGACTTTC.

The sample holds many counts of this clonotype. The J gene is TRBJ2-3, the V gene TRBV10-3; 13 positions agree with TRBD2. The CDR3 loop spans 17 amino acids. Per germline, CDR1 ENHRY and CDR2 SYGVKD. V was clipped by 4 bases and J by 3 bases; unmatched bases: 7. Written as DNA, the CDR3 is TGTGCCATCAGTGTTCGCGGACTAGCGGGAGCGACAGATACGCAGTATTTT. Residues: CAISVRGLAGATDTQYF.

This chain connects TRBV6-2 or TRBV6-3 to TRBJ2-1; TRBD2 matches 10 bases. After removal of 4 bases from V and 0 bases from J, the junction contained 9 bases not matched to a gene. CDR1 and CDR2 from the germline V gene are MNHEY and SVGEGT. The CDR3 consists of 18 residues. CDR3 sequence (DNA): TGTGCCAGCAGTTCCTTCGGGACTAGCGTCAGCTCCTACAATGAGCAGTTCTTC. Translation gives CASSSFGTSVSSYNEQFF.

The sample holds many counts of this clonotype. This sequence joins TRBV28 and TRBJ1-5; D uncertain. Germline V gene lookup returns CDR1 MDHEN and CDR2 SYDVKM. V was pared by 6 bases and J by 3 bases, with 15 bases between. The CDR3 is made up of 15 amino acids. The CDR3 sequence is CASRRRLGYNQPQHF. CDR3 coding DNA: TGTGCCAGCAGGAGGCGCCTAGGGTACAATCAGCCCCAGCATTTT.

This clonotype was recorded many times. J is TRBJ1-2 and V is TRBV11-2, with D possibly being TRBD1 (6 bases). The V and J ends lost 4 bases and 6 bases respectively, with 18 bases between them. Germline lookup yields CDR1 SGHAT and CDR2 FQNNGV. The length of the CDR3 is 15 residues. CDR3 coding DNA: TGTGCCAGCAGCTCCAGTGCCAGGCCAGGGGATGGCTACACCTTC. Protein product: CASSSSARPGDGYTF.

This clonotype was seen many times. In DNA, the CDR3 is TGCAGTGCTAGAGACGATGTCAGGGGCCCGATATCACCCCTCCACTTT. This gives the protein CSARDDVRGPISPLHF. This chain links TRBV20-1 with TRBJ1-6, with D possibly being TRBD1 (6 bases). This CDR3 region has 16 residues. V was clipped by 0 bases and J by 10 bases, with 19 bases between them. Germline assignment: CDR1 DFQATT and CDR2 SNEGSKA (reference sequence).

The CDR3: CASSLALGSNYGYTF. The CDR3 coding sequence is TGTGCCAGCAGTTTAGCCCTCGGGTCGAACTATGGCTACACCTTC. This chain connects TRBV12-3 or TRBV12-4 to TRBJ1-2; no clear D. Trimming pared 0 bases from V and 2 bases from J, leaving 10 bases between. There are 15 residues in the CDR3.

At least ten counts were recorded for this clonotype. V usage is TRBV6-2 or TRBV6-3 and J usage is TRBJ2-3; D not certain. Germline CDR1 is MNHEY and CDR2 is SVGEGT. Trimming pared 0 bases from V and 6 bases from J, leaving 10 bases between. This CDR3 has 14 residues. CDR3 coding DNA: TGTGCCAGCAGTTACTCGACGCTGCTTGATACGCAGTATTTT. Encoded protein: CASSYSTLLDTQYF.

This clonotype occurred many times. DNA for the CDR3: TGTGCCATCAGTTCGGCGGGTACCTACAATGAGCAGTTCTTC. Its protein is CAISSAGTYNEQFF. This chain uses TRBV10-3 with TRBJ2-1; D is possibly TRBD2 (5 bases). Germline CDR1 ENHRY, CDR2 SYGVKD. V shed 5 bases and J shed 2 bases, with 10 bases lying between them. CDR3 length equals 14 residues.

CDR3 nucleotides: TGCAGCGGGCAGGGACCTAATGAAAAACTGTTTTTT. This sequence encodes CSGQGPNEKLFF. J is TRBJ1-4 and V is TRBV29-1; maybe TRBD1 (5 bases). V was clipped by 7 bases and J by 3 bases, with 9 bases between them. The CDR3 runs to 12 residues. Germline values: CDR1 SQVTM, CDR2 ANQGSEA.

The V and J genes are TRBV6-1 and TRBJ1-1; D gene ambiguous. The V gene lost 5 bases and the J gene lost 0 bases, with 10 bases spanning the gap. Germline V gives CDR1 MNHNS, CDR2 SASEGT. The CDR3 runs to 14 residues. CDR3 DNA sequence: TGTGCCAGCAGTCAGACGATAGTGAACACTGAAGCTTTCTTT. This codes for CASSQTIVNTEAFF.

A word on this clonotype: A much larger clone differs from this one at a single base, so this may be a read error. CDR3 amino acids: CVSIAGGPLNEQFF. CDR3 in DNA: TGTGTCAGTATAGCGGGAGGGCCTCTGAATGAGCAGTTCTTC. The chain is built from TRBV27 and TRBJ2-1, with 11 bases aligning to TRBD2. Per germline, CDR1 MNHEY and CDR2 SMNVEV (reference sequence). There are 14 residues in the CDR3.

This clonotype was observed at least ten times. The CDR3: CAWSAKGSGTDTQYF. The CDR3 nucleotides are TGTGCCTGGAGTGCGAAGGGAAGCGGCACAGATACGCAGTATTTT. The V gene is TRBV30, the J gene TRBJ2-3; no clear D gene. Germline CDR1 reads GTSNPN; CDR2 reads SVGIG (reference sequence). V was pared by 1 base and J by 1 base, with 12 bases between. CDR3 length equals 15 residues.

This clonotype was seen many times. The V call is TRBV2, the J call TRBJ2-3, with a weak D call TRBD2 (6 bases). CDR1 and CDR2 (germline): SNHLY, FYNNEI. With 5 bases removed from V and 2 bases from J, the gap between germline ends came to 14 bases. The CDR3 covers 15 residues. This CDR3 is CASSRDSLSTDTQYF. CDR3 nucleotides: TGTGCCAGCAGTAGGGACTCCCTTTCCACAGATACGCAGTATTTT.

The V gene is TRBV12-3 or TRBV12-4, the J gene TRBJ2-2, with unresolved D. The CDR3 runs to 15 residues. The germline V and J ends were trimmed by 1 base and 3 bases, with 9 bases remaining between them. The CDR3 coding sequence is TGTGCCAGCAGTTTAGTCTCGGGTCACACCGGGGAGCTGTTTTTT. It encodes CASSLVSGHTGELFF.

The chain uses TRBV7-9 and TRBJ2-5; 7 bases map to TRBD1. The CDR3 totals 14 residues. V trimming: 5 bases; J trimming: 5 bases; junction bases outside the gene matches: 8. Germline CDR1 SEHNR, CDR2 FQNEAQ (reference sequence). The CDR3, as DNA: TGTGCCAGCAGCGAAGACAGGGTTTTGGAGACCCAGTACTTC. Encoded protein: CASSEDRVLETQYF.

As for this clonotype: This may come from a read error, since a much larger clone is one base off. V is TRBV3-1 and J is TRBJ2-1; D might be TRBD2 (5 bases). CDR1 is LGHDT and CDR2 is YNNKEL in the germline V gene (reference sequence). V lost 4 bases, J lost 10 bases, and 17 bases lay in between. This CDR3 contains 14 residues. The CDR3 here is CASSRAPSSYEQFF. The CDR3, as DNA: TGTGCCAGCAGCCGAGCTCCTAGCTCCTACGAGCAGTTCTTC.

This clonotype was seen a few times. V and J are TRBV6-1 and TRBJ2-5; unclear D gene. V was clipped by 7 bases and J by 0 bases, with 12 bases between them. Germline CDR1 and CDR2: MNHNS and SASEGT. The CDR3 loop spans 14 amino acids. Here the CDR3 reads CASTGGPYQETQYF. The CDR3 DNA follows: TGTGCCAGCACCGGTGGTCCGTACCAAGAGACCCAGTACTTC.

This clonotype was counted ten times or more. This chain links TRBV6-1 with TRBJ2-2; 12 bases are shared with TRBD2. This CDR3 has 19 amino acids. Trimming took 5 bases from V and 2 from J; bases not matched to a gene: 12. Per the germline V gene, CDR1 is MNHNS and CDR2 is SASEGT. This chain's CDR3 is CASSPPGLAGRFNTGELFF. In nucleotides, the CDR3 is TGTGCCAGCAGTCCTCCGGGACTAGCGGGCCGGTTCAACACCGGGGAGCTGTTTTTT.

The table lists this clonotype with many counts. The CDR3, as DNA: TGCAGCGTGACCGGGACAGGGAAAAGCGTTTACGAGCAGTACTTC. It specifies CSVTGTGKSVYEQYF. V gene TRBV29-1 combines with J gene TRBJ2-7, with 9 nucleotides matching TRBD1. The CDR3 totals 15 residues. V lost 6 bases to trimming and J lost 4 bases; unmatched junction nucleotides: 13. The germline CDR1 and CDR2 sequences are SQVTM and ANQGSEA.